The 14 T cell receptor beta chains in this list originate from one sample, sequenced in a study of vaccination and CD4 T cells after COVID-19. These receptors lack a known antigen. Cultured CD4+ T-cell DNA underwent Oncomine TCR Beta short-read sequencing. MiXCR, applied by TCRdb to the PCR reads, yields one record per CDR3 protein. The table has about 12,000 distinct CDR3 sequences, about 25% seen once; the top ten hold 25% to 35%. The treatment here: roughly 10-day PBMC culture with coronavirus spike peptide pools or control peptides (ViraFEST assay). The sequencing here drew on CD4+ T cells from blood, cultured in vitro, taken before SARS-CoV-2 vaccination. The receptors were gathered from a human donor who received a COVID-19 vaccine.

The rearrangement joins TRBV10-3 to TRBJ2-2, with 11 bases aligning to TRBD2. Unmatched junction bases numbered 5, after V lost 3 bases and J lost 5 bases. Germline CDR1 ENHRY, CDR2 SYGVKD. The length of the CDR3 is 16 residues. CDR3 coding DNA: TGTGCCATCAGTGAACTAGCGGGGGCTGGAACCGGGGAGCTGTTTTTT. This encodes CAISELAGAGTGELFF.

The chain uses TRBV12-3 or TRBV12-4 and TRBJ1-2; TRBD1 matches 7 bases. Unmatched junction bases numbered 8, after V lost 4 bases and J lost 6 bases. This CDR3 has 14 amino acids. The CDR3 DNA is TGTGCCAGCAGTTCGATTAGGGGGCTTCATGGCTACACCTTC. Translating gives CASSSIRGLHGYTF.

V is TRBV7-9 and J is TRBJ1-1; D possibly corresponds to TRBD1 (5 bases). Per the germline V gene, CDR1 is SEHNR and CDR2 is FQNEAQ (reference sequence). V was pared by 5 bases and J by 1 base, with 14 bases between. This CDR3 is 15 amino acids long. DNA of the CDR3: TGTGCCAGCAGCGAGCAACCTACAGGGAACACTGAAGCTTTCTTT. Its translation: CASSEQPTGNTEAFF.

This clonotype appeared a few times. The V call is TRBV24-1, the J call TRBJ1-4, with D unclear. CDR3 length: 15 amino acids. Trimming pared 2 bases from V and 0 bases from J, leaving 6 bases between. The germline CDR1 and CDR2 sequences are KGHDR and SFDVKD. CDR3: CATSDSTTTNEKLFF. CDR3 DNA: TGTGCCACCAGTGATTCGACGACAACTAATGAAAAACTGTTTTTT.

The chain joins TRBV19 to TRBJ1-4; 7 positions match TRBD1. The CDR3 has 14 amino acids. CDR1 is LNHDA, CDR2 SQIVND, per germline (reference sequence). The J segment lost 8 bases and the V segment lost 2 bases, leaving 5 bases of the junction unmatched. The CDR3 region is CASSIYRGGEKLFF. DNA of the CDR3: TGTGCCAGTAGTATATACAGGGGTGGGGAAAAACTGTTTTTT.

The rearrangement links TRBV30 to TRBJ1-4; D is undetermined. Germline V CDR1 and CDR2: GTSNPN, SVGIG (reference sequence). The CDR3 spans 13 residues. V dropped 7 bases and J dropped 0 bases, with 9 bases sitting between them. CDR3 amino acids: CASTLATNEKLFF. CDR3 in DNA: TGTGCCTCCACCCTTGCAACTAATGAAAAACTGTTTTTT.

The J gene is TRBJ2-5, the V gene TRBV5-1; 10 nucleotides align to TRBD2. Losses at the gene ends were 5 bases for V and 0 bases for J; bases not matched to a gene: 4. Germline values: CDR1 SGHRS, CDR2 YFSETQ. This CDR3 has 15 amino acids. CDR3 region: CASRLAGQYQETQYF. CDR3 sequence (DNA): TGCGCCAGCAGACTAGCGGGGCAATACCAAGAGACCCAGTACTTC.

This sequence joins TRBV12-3 or TRBV12-4 and TRBJ2-7; possible D gene TRBD1, 5 bases. V lost 4 bases, J lost 2 bases, and 12 bases lay in between. The CDR3 is made up of 14 amino acids. The chain's CDR3 is CASSWTLEAYEQYF. The CDR3 coding sequence is TGTGCCAGCAGTTGGACACTTGAAGCCTACGAGCAGTACTTC.

V usage is TRBV30 and J usage is TRBJ2-2; TRBD2 agrees at 9 bases. V was pared by 1 base and J by 5 bases, with 5 bases of the junction left unmatched. The CDR3 is 15 residues long. Per germline, CDR1 GTSNPN and CDR2 SVGIG (reference sequence). CDR3 amino acids: CAWSDRRGGTGELFF. The CDR3 DNA is TGTGCCTGGAGTGACCGGCGGGGGGGTACCGGGGAGCTGTTTTTT.

In DNA, the CDR3 is TGTGCCATCAGTGAGTCCGGCTCTGGGGCCAACGTCCTGACTTTC. Translated, it gives CAISESGSGANVLTF. This chain links TRBV10-3 with TRBJ2-6; D gene unclear. Trimming removed 0 bases at V and 0 bases at J, with 3 bases between. This CDR3 has 15 amino acids. Germline values: CDR1 ENHRY, CDR2 SYGVKD.

This clonotype was seen a few times. This chain uses TRBV7-3 with TRBJ2-5; TRBD1 aligns across 8 bases. This CDR3 contains 13 residues. With 4 bases clipped from V and 9 bases from J, the junction kept 7 bases outside the gene matches. Per the germline V gene, CDR1 is SGHTA and CDR2 is FQGTGA. The CDR3 nucleotides read TGTGCCAGCAGCTCCATTCCGACAGGGGCCCAGTACTTC. Translated, it gives CASSSIPTGAQYF.

V gene TRBV12-3 or TRBV12-4 combines with J gene TRBJ1-5; D remains unclear. CDR3 length: 14 residues. V lost 5 bases and J lost 5, with 13 bases in between. The CDR3 loop reads CASSPPGGDQPQHF. CDR3 in DNA: TGTGCCAGCAGTCCCCCGGGCGGGGATCAGCCCCAGCATTTT.

This rearrangement joins TRBV7-8 to TRBJ1-2; D unclear. CDR3 length equals 18 residues. Germline V gene sequence: CDR1 SGHVS, CDR2 FQNEAQ. The germline V and J ends were trimmed by 4 bases and 2 bases, with 23 bases remaining between them. The CDR3 sequence: CASSSTYLSGLVNYGYTF. DNA for the CDR3: TGTGCCAGCAGCTCAACTTACTTATCGGGCCTCGTAAACTATGGCTACACCTTC.

This clonotype is judged medium-sized (0.01 to 0.1%). J is TRBJ1-2 and V is TRBV10-3; D is undetermined. Trimming left V 10 bases short and J 1 base short, with 13 bases between. The CDR3 sequence is 13 residues long. Germline CDR1 ENHRY, CDR2 SYGVKD. CDR3 in amino acids: CAKKPDINYGYTF. DNA for the CDR3: TGTGCCAAAAAGCCAGACATTAACTATGGCTACACCTTC.